These 18 T cell receptor beta chains came from one sample sequenced in a study of CD8+ T cells in alopecia areata. Indicated treatment: oral pan-JAK inhibitor, 5-10 mg twice daily. cDNA reverse transcribed from extracted RNA served as the sequencing template. TCRdb keeps only in-frame clones here, not all; method: immunoSEQ multiplex PCR. In the table there are 150,000 to 200,000 clones, 60% to 75% of which are singletons. Sequences were derived from CD4+ T cells sorted from blood, sampled at week 24, from a patient treated with tofacitinib. These receptors all come from a human donor with alopecia areata.

The CDR3 is CAWSDRARGYTF. CDR3 bases: TGTGCCTGGTCAGACAGGGCGAGGGGCTACACCTTC. The V call is TRBV30, the J call TRBJ1-2, with 7 bases aligning to TRBD1. V gave up 5 bases and J gave up 8 bases; unmatched junction bases: 8. CDR1 and CDR2 from the germline V gene are GTSNPN and SVGIG (reference sequence). The CDR3 spans 12 residues.

The chain uses TRBV19 and TRBJ1-1; the D gene is possibly TRBD1 (5 bases). CDR1 is LNHDA, CDR2 SQIVND, per germline (reference sequence). The CDR3 contains 14 residues. V dropped 7 bases and J dropped 0 bases, with 12 bases sitting between them. The CDR3 bases are TGTGCCAGTATGTTTACAGGAGTGAACACTGAAGCTTTCTTT. This codes for CASMFTGVNTEAFF.

This chain links TRBV20-1 with TRBJ2-1; 7 bases are a match to TRBD1. V was clipped by 5 bases and J by 13 bases; unmatched bases: 5. CDR1 is DFQATT and CDR2 is SNEGSKA in the germline V gene (reference sequence). The length of the CDR3 is 10 residues. CDR3 sequence (DNA): TGCAGTGCTGGGGACAGCGATCAGTTCTTC. Translating gives CSAGDSDQFF.

In DNA form, the CDR3 reads TGTGCCAGCACGTCACCCGGTGGGGCCAACGTCCTGACTTTC. The encoded protein is CASTSPGGANVLTF. J is TRBJ2-6 and V is TRBV11-1; D call uncertain. The ends were cut back, 7 bases at V and 3 bases at J, with 10 bases in the middle. The germline V gene has CDR1 SGHAT and CDR2 FQDESV (reference sequence). The length of the CDR3 is 14 residues.

The rearrangement links TRBV29-1 to TRBJ2-3; D is ambiguous. The CDR3 totals 13 residues. Trimming removed 1 base from V and 0 bases from J, with 5 bases in between. Looked up from germline, CDR1 is SQVTM and CDR2 is ANQGSEA. CDR3 protein: CSVEGTSTDTQYF. The CDR3 DNA reads TGCAGCGTTGAAGGTACTAGCACAGATACGCAGTATTTT.

The V call is TRBV2, the J call TRBJ1-5; D call uncertain. The CDR3 is 15 amino acids. Per germline, CDR1 SNHLY and CDR2 FYNNEI. V was trimmed by 5 bases and J by 1 base, leaving 12 bases between them. The CDR3 sequence is CASSREGGSNQPQHF. CDR3 coding DNA: TGTGCCAGCAGTAGGGAGGGAGGCAGCAATCAGCCCCAGCATTTT.

V and J are TRBV7-9 and TRBJ2-3; a weak D match, TRBD2 (5 bases). The CDR3 loop spans 17 amino acids. Germline V lookup: CDR1 SEHNR, CDR2 FQNEAQ (reference sequence). The V end was cut by 3 bases, the J end by 4 bases, with 20 bases between. The CDR3: CASSFRPGGLAPDTQYF. The CDR3 DNA follows: TGTGCCAGCAGCTTCCGTCCGGGCGGACTCGCCCCAGATACGCAGTATTTT.

V is TRBV4-1 and J is TRBJ1-2; the D is unclear. Germline lookup yields CDR1 MGHRA and CDR2 YSYEKL. The CDR3 totals 14 residues. V was pared by 0 bases and J by 7 bases, with 12 bases between. CDR3 region: CASSQELVGGGYTF. Written as DNA, the CDR3 is TGCGCCAGCAGCCAAGAGTTGGTGGGCGGTGGCTACACCTTC.

There are a few counts of this clone. The gene calls are TRBV5-1 and TRBJ1-2; D might be TRBD1 (6 bases). From germline, CDR1 is SGHRS and CDR2 YFSETQ. Trimming removed 2 bases at V and 10 bases at J, with 15 bases between. The CDR3 loop spans 13 amino acids. CDR3 region: CASSLADRLDYTF. The CDR3 coding sequence is TGCGCCAGCAGCTTAGCCGACAGGTTGGACTACACCTTC.

CDR3 loop: CATSEGYNEQFF. DNA of the CDR3: TGTGCCACCAGCGAGGGTTACAATGAGCAGTTCTTC. The V and J genes are TRBV15 and TRBJ2-1, with a possible D match to TRBD2 (5 bases). CDR1 and CDR2 from the germline V gene are LNHNV and YYDKDF (reference sequence). The CDR3 is 12 residues long. The V end was cut by 5 bases, the J end by 4 bases, with 6 bases between.

The V gene is TRBV9, the J gene TRBJ2-1; the match to TRBD1 covers 8 bases. The CDR3 contains 17 residues. The V segment lost 4 bases and the J segment 2 bases; nucleotides outside the gene matches: 11. Germline V gene data show CDR1 as SGDLS and CDR2 as YYNGEE. The CDR3 region is CASSYSPGTGTYNEQFF. The CDR3 nucleotides are TGTGCCAGCAGCTACTCCCCCGGGACAGGAACCTACAATGAGCAGTTCTTC.

This clone was observed a few times. The rearrangement links TRBV14 to TRBJ2-1; 7 nucleotides line up with TRBD2. V shed 5 bases, J shed 8 bases, and the junction held 0 bases outside the gene matches. This CDR3 is built from 11 residues. Germline V lookup: CDR1 SGHDN, CDR2 FVKESK. In DNA, the CDR3 is TGTGCCAGCAGCGGGGGGGATGAGCAGTTCTTC. This encodes CASSGGDEQFF.

This clone was detected once. This sequence joins TRBV30 and TRBJ2-3; D ambiguous. Germline loops: CDR1 GTSNPN, CDR2 SVGIG (reference sequence). Between the trimmed V and J ends, which lost 1 base and 7 bases, there was a span of 9 bases. There are 12 residues in the CDR3. The CDR3 region has the DNA TGTGCCTGGAGTGGGGCTTTGAATACGCAGTATTTT. Residues: CAWSGALNTQYF.

This chain uses TRBV7-2 with TRBJ2-1; a weak D match, TRBD2 (6 bases). The CDR3 runs 17 residues. Germline V gene lookup returns CDR1 SGHTA and CDR2 FQGNSA. Trimming took off 0 bases at V and 4 bases at J, with 16 bases between the two ends. CDR3 nucleotide sequence: TGTGCCAGCAGCTTAGCCGTGGGGCTAGCGAGTTACAATGAGCAGTTCTTC. Protein product: CASSLAVGLASYNEQFF.

V usage is TRBV29-1 and J usage is TRBJ1-2; D is perhaps TRBD1 (5 bases). Per the germline V gene, CDR1 is SQVTM and CDR2 is ANQGSEA. This CDR3 is 12 amino acids long. V lost 1 base to trimming and J lost 4 bases, with 7 bases between them. The CDR3 sequence: CSVEGGGYGYTF. The DNA of the CDR3 is TGCAGCGTTGAAGGTGGGGGCTATGGCTACACCTTC.

The chain is built from TRBV11-3 and TRBJ1-5; no clear D gene. The V and J ends lost 2 bases and 0 bases respectively, with 8 bases between them. Germline V gene lookup returns CDR1 SGHNT and CDR2 YENEEA. The CDR3 spans 15 residues. The CDR3 nucleotides read TGTGCCAGCAGCTTAAACAGTTATAGCAATCAGCCCCAGCATTTT. It codes for CASSLNSYSNQPQHF.

V gene TRBV5-1 combines with J gene TRBJ2-7; a weak D match, TRBD2 (6 bases). This CDR3 is 13 amino acids long. Trimming took off 0 bases at V and 3 bases at J, with 7 bases between the two ends. The V gene's germline CDR1 is SGHRS and CDR2 YFSETQ. This chain's CDR3 is CASSLVGGYEQYF. CDR3 DNA: TGCGCCAGCAGCTTGGTCGGGGGCTACGAGCAGTACTTC.

There are a few counts of this clone. The V gene is TRBV7-9, the J gene TRBJ2-1, with 9 bases identical to TRBD1. J gave up 5 bases and V 4 bases, and 6 bases lay outside the gene matches. The CDR3 totals 15 residues. Germline V lookup: CDR1 SEHNR, CDR2 FQNEAQ (reference sequence). The CDR3 spells CASSSYRGPDNEQFF. DNA of the CDR3: TGTGCCAGCAGCTCCTACAGGGGGCCGGACAATGAGCAGTTCTTC. Using reference TRBV7-9 and TRBJ2-1 for the parts outside the CDR3, the full variable domain is DTGVSQNPRHKITKRGQNVTFRCDPISEHNRLYWYRQTLGQGPEFLTYFQNEAQLEKSRLLSDRFSAERPKGSFSTLEIQRTEQGDSAMYLCASSSYRGPDNEQFFGPGTRLTVL.